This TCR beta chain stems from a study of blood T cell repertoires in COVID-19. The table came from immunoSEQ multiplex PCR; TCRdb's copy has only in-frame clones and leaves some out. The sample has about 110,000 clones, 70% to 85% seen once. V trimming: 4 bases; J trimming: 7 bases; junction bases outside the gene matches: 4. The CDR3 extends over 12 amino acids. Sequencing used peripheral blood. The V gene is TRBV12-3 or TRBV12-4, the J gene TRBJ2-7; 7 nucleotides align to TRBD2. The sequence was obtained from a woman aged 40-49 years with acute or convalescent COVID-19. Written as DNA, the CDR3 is TGTGCCAGCAGTTGGGGGGAGGGTGAGCAGTACTTC. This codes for CASSWGEGEQYF.